These T cell receptor beta chains were read from a single sample in a study of blood T cell repertoires in COVID-19. Libraries were prepared by immunoSEQ multiplex PCR; TCRdb keeps only in-frame clonotypes and omits some of them. The table lists about 430,000 clones, approximately 90% of them singletons. Sequencing used PBMCs or T cells enriched from blood (not recorded which). These receptors originate from a woman under 40 with acute COVID-19. CDR3s include the opening cysteine and the closing phenylalanine or tryptophan. The D gene is left open where the match is weak. Expanded clones are given a class, and other clones once, few, many or no size at all.

>.|TRBJ1-3|TRBV6-4|TRBD1
TGTGCCAGCAGTCCGACAGGGTCTTCTGGAAACACCATATATTTT
CASSPTGSSGNTIYF
>few|TRBJ1-2|TRBV7-3|.
TGTGCCAGCAGTCCAGGAATAGAAAACTATGGCTACACCTTC
CASSPGIENYGYTF
>.|TRBJ2-2|TRBV4-3|.
TGCGCCAGCAGCCTGGGGAGGAACACCGGGGAGCTGTTTTTT
CASSLGRNTGELFF
>.|TRBJ2-2|TRBV2|.
TGTGCCAGCAGAAGAGAACTACTAGCCGGGGAGCTGTTTTTT
CASRRELLAGELFF
>.|TRBJ2-7|TRBV2|.
TGTGCCAGCAGTGAAATAGGCACAGCCTACGAGCAGTACTTC
CASSEIGTAYEQYF
>.|TRBJ1-6|TRBV7-2|.
TGTGCCAGCAGCTCCCAATGGGCTACGGGATATTCACCCCTCCACTTT
CASSSQWATGYSPLHF
>.|TRBJ2-7|TRBV7-9|TRBD1
TGTGCCAGCAGCAAGGGACAGGGTTACGAGCAGTACTTC
CASSKGQGYEQYF
>once|TRBJ2-7|TRBV5-1|TRBD1
TGCGCCAGCAGTACGGACAGGGGTCCTTACGAGCAGTACTTC
CASSTDRGPYEQYF
>.|TRBJ2-2|TRBV30|.
TGTGCCTGGAGTTTAAACAGGGCCACCGGGGAGCTGTTTTTT
CAWSLNRATGELFF
>few|TRBJ1-2|TRBV19|TRBD1
TGTGCCAGTAGTCCCCGACAGGGGGCGTACTATGGCTACACCTTC
CASSPRQGAYYGYTF
>.|TRBJ1-3|TRBV10-3|.
TGTGCCATCAGTGAGGAGCCACAGGGAGAGGACACCATATATTTT
CAISEEPQGEDTIYF
>.|TRBJ2-1|TRBV14|TRBD1
TGTGCCAGCAGCCAAGCAAGGGGGCCCAATGAGCAGTTCTTC
CASSQARGPNEQFF
>.|TRBJ1-3|TRBV10-3|.
TGTGCCATCAGTGAGCACGGGGGGCTAAGAAACACCATATATTTT
CAISEHGGLRNTIYF
>.|TRBJ1-1|TRBV10-2|.
TGCGCCAGCAGTGTCGACACCGCCAGAACTGAAGCTTTCTTT
CASSVDTARTEAFF
>.|TRBJ2-6|TRBV18|.
TGTGCCAGCTCATGTCTCGGGGACATTTACAAGTCGGGCCAACGTCTGACTTTC
CASSCLGDIYKSGQRLTF
>.|TRBJ2-4|TRBV30|.
TGTGCCTGGAGAGGCCCGGGACAAGGAAACATTCAGTACTTC
CAWRGPGQGNIQYF
>.|TRBJ1-6|TRBV27|.
TGTGCCAGCAGTTTACAACGGACAGCCGAGGGGCTATATAATTCACCCCTCCACTTT
CASSLQRTAEGLYNSPLHF
>.|TRBJ2-1|TRBV6-4|TRBD2
TGTGCCAGCAGTGACGGATGGGGACTAGCGAGCAGTGAGCAGTTCTTC
CASSDGWGLASSEQFF
>.|TRBJ2-2|TRBV7-3|.
TGTGCCAGCAGCTTAAGGGCCAGGGGAGGGAGCACCGGGGAGCTGTTTTTT
CASSLRARGGSTGELFF
>.|TRBJ1-5|TRBV30|.
TGTGCCTGGAGCGTGGGTGAGGGGGATCAGCCCCAGCATTTT
CAWSVGEGDQPQHF
>.|TRBJ1-4|TRBV19|.
TGTGCCAGTAGTACCGGGACACCCCGAACGAATGAAAAACTGTTTTTT
CASSTGTPRTNEKLFF
>.|TRBJ1-1|TRBV7-3|.
TGTGCCAGCAGCTTAACTAGAGTGAACACTGAAGCTTTCTTT
CASSLTRVNTEAFF
>.|TRBJ2-5|TRBV30|.
TGTGCCTGGAGTGTGGGCCTTAGAAATGAGACCCAGTACTTC
CAWSVGLRNETQYF
>.|TRBJ2-1|TRBV7-2|.
TGTGCCAGCAGCTTAGTTCCACTAAACAATGAGCAGTTCTTC
CASSLVPLNNEQFF
>once|TRBJ2-7|TRBV29-1|TRBD1
TGCAGCCCCGGCGTCGGACAGGGGACCCACTACGAGCAGTACTTC
CSPGVGQGTHYEQYF
>.|TRBJ1-5|TRBV2|TRBD1
TGTGCCAGCAGAGGAATCGGACAGGGCTATGGCAGCAATCAGCCCCAGCATTTT
CASRGIGQGYGSNQPQHF
>.|TRBJ2-3|TRBV30|.
TGTGCCTGGAGTAGGGAGACAGATACGCAGTATTTT
CAWSRETDTQYF
>.|TRBJ2-7|TRBV9|.
TGTGCCAGCAGCGTAGGCGAGGGGATTACTAGGGGAGGCTACGAGCAGTACTTC
CASSVGEGITRGGYEQYF
>.|TRBJ2-2|TRBV7-8|.
TGTGCCAGCAGCCCTAGGACCGGGGAGCTGTTTTTT
CASSPRTGELFF
>.|TRBJ2-1|TRBV2|.
TGTGCCAGCAGTGAATTGGCCCTTCAACCACGCAATGAGCAGTTCTTC
CASSELALQPRNEQFF
>.|TRBJ2-7|TRBV2|TRBD1
TGTGCCAGCAAGAGGGCTGGGACAGGGGGCGACGAGCAGTACTTC
CASKRAGTGGDEQYF
>.|TRBJ2-7|TRBV10-2|.
TGCGCCAGCAGTGAGTCCTATGGCGGCTACGAGCAGTACTTC
CASSESYGGYEQYF
>.|TRBJ1-4|TRBV4-2|.
TGTGCCAGCAGCCAAGACGGGGGGATAAATGAAAAACTGTTTTTT
CASSQDGGINEKLFF
>.|TRBJ2-3|TRBV19|.
TGTGCCAGTAGTATTAGCTTCACAGATACGCAGTATTTT
CASSISFTDTQYF
>.|TRBJ2-7|TRBV3-1/TRBV3-2|TRBD1
TGTGCCAGCAGCCTCCGGACAGGCGTCGCCGAGCAGTACTTC
CASSLRTGVAEQYF
>.|TRBJ2-1|TRBV7-3|.
TGTGCCAGCAGCTCTGGACTCAGCTCCTACAATGAGCAGTTCTTC
CASSSGLSSYNEQFF
>.|TRBJ1-1|TRBV30|TRBD1
TGTGCCTGGACCTTAGGGCCAGGGGGCCTAAGGAACCCTGAAGCTTTCTTT
CAWTLGPGGLRNPEAFF
>.|TRBJ2-7|TRBV6-1|.
TGTGCCAGCAGTGAAGATGGACAATATTACGAGCAGTACTTC
CASSEDGQYYEQYF
>.|TRBJ2-1|TRBV5-1|.
TGCGCCAGCAGCTCACTAGAGTCTAATGAGCAGTTCTTC
CASSSLESNEQFF
>.|TRBJ2-3|TRBV4-3|.
TGCGCCAGCAGCCAAGAGTCTCTAGATACGCAGTATTTT
CASSQESLDTQYF
>few|TRBJ1-1|TRBV7-9|.
TGTGCCAGCACCGGGAGGGACATGAACACTGAAGCTTTCTTT
CASTGRDMNTEAFF
>.|TRBJ2-7|TRBV18|TRBD1
TGTGCCAGCTCACCCCGACAGGGGCGCTACTACGAGCAGTACTTC
CASSPRQGRYYEQYF
>.|TRBJ1-6|TRBV9|TRBD1
TGTGCCAGCAGCGTAAGGGACAGGGGTTATTCACCCCTCCACTTT
CASSVRDRGYSPLHF
>.|TRBJ2-1|TRBV7-4|.
TGTGCCAGCAGCTTATGGCACCGAGACTTTTACAATGAGCAGTTCTTC
CASSLWHRDFYNEQFF
>.|TRBJ1-1|TRBV10-3|.
TGTGCCACCATTCCCTCGGGGATGAACACTGAAGCTTTCTTT
CATIPSGMNTEAFF
>.|TRBJ1-1|TRBV9|.
TGTGCCAGCAGCGACCGGTCCGGGGAAGCTTTCTTT
CASSDRSGEAFF
>.|TRBJ1-2|TRBV7-2|TRBD1
TGTGCCAGCAGCCTAAACAGGGGTCCCAACTATGGCTACACCTTC
CASSLNRGPNYGYTF
>.|TRBJ2-7|TRBV7-9|.
TGTGCCAGCAGCCCCTGGACAGTTTCCTACGAGCAGTACTTC
CASSPWTVSYEQYF
>.|TRBJ1-5|TRBV9|TRBD1
TGTGCCAGCAGCCTTACAGGGGAAGACCAGCCCCAGCATTTT
CASSLTGEDQPQHF
>.|TRBJ2-2|TRBV11-2|.
TGTGCCAGCAGCTTATGGCTGTCAGGCACCGGGGAGCTGTTTTTT
CASSLWLSGTGELFF
>.|TRBJ1-2|TRBV24-1|TRBD1
TGTGCCACCAGTGAAACACCGGGACAGGTCCCCTCTAACTATGGCTACACCTTC
CATSETPGQVPSNYGYTF
>.|TRBJ1-2|TRBV3-1/TRBV3-2|.
TGTGCCAGCAGCTCGAGAGACAGGAACTATGGCTACACCTTC
CASSSRDRNYGYTF
>.|TRBJ2-1|TRBV7-3|TRBD2
TGTGCCAGCAGCCCGGGACTAGCGGGGGAACGCTCCTACAATGAGCAGTTCTTC
CASSPGLAGERSYNEQFF
>.|TRBJ1-2|TRBV2|TRBD1
TGTGCCAGCACCGGACAGGGGCCAGTCTATGGCTACACCTTC
CASTGQGPVYGYTF